Here is one T cell receptor beta chain with its context. With V trimmed by 0 bases and J by 7 bases, 4 bases remained unmatched. Germline V CDR1 and CDR2: LGHNT, FRNRAP. CDR3 length equals 15 residues. Using RNA transcripts as the source, TCR beta CDR3 regions were amplified. First-round RT-PCR targeting the TCR CDR3 was performed with the HTBI primer set. MiXCR, applied by TCRdb to the multiplex PCR reads, yields one record per CDR3 protein. The sample has 250,000 or so distinct CDR3 sequences, roughly 15% seen once. The entry originates in a study of T cells in Graves' hyperthyroidism and ophthalmopathy. Turning to the study itself: Peripheral blood was drawn at first diagnosis, prior to all treatment.

Every diagnosis used clinical symptoms, serum thyroxine and TRAb, thyroid ultrasound and orbital computed tomography. The receptor was isolated from a woman between 50 and 59 years old with Graves' hyperthyroidism that later progressed to Graves' ophthalmopathy. The sequenced material came from blood. This sequence joins TRBV12-5 and TRBJ2-5; 11 bases fit TRBD2. In DNA, the CDR3 is TGTGCTAGTGGTTTGGTAGGGACTAGCGGTGGGACCCAGTACTTC. It specifies CASGLVGTSGGTQYF.